These T cell receptor beta chains were read from a single sample in a study of CD8+ T cells in alopecia areata. The protocol was immunoSEQ multiplex PCR, while the TCRdb copy is restricted to in-frame clones and leaves out a portion. The table lists approximately 140,000 clones, around 47% of them singletons. The sequencing sample was made of CD4+ T cells sorted from blood. The receptor set was obtained from a human donor with alopecia areata. Both conserved end residues are trimmed from each CDR3. Only some rows state a clone size, as once, few, many or a class for expanded clones.

TRBV6-5	TRBJ2-3	-	ASRESPFTDTQY
TRBV13	TRBJ1-1	-	ASSSSSGAWGTEAF
TRBV29-1	TRBJ2-1	-	SVQGRGGTYNEQF
TRBV11-2	TRBJ1-5	-	ASSLGTGAQH
TRBV18	TRBJ2-3	-	ASSPAGTSGRRTDTQY
TRBV5-1	TRBJ2-7	few	ASSPSPDYKRPYEQY
TRBV19	TRBJ1-2	few	ASNPGQGNYGYT
TRBV30	TRBJ2-1	-	AWGGRRAEQF
TRBV6-5	TRBJ2-7	-	ASSYSYSYEQY
TRBV19	TRBJ2-5	-	ASSGRALRPQY
TRBV18	TRBJ2-1	-	ASSPEGEQF
TRBV6-1	TRBJ2-1	-	ASSYGSMREQF
TRBV23-1	TRBJ2-5	few	ASGLNETQY
TRBV9	TRBJ1-2	once	ASSESGTGGHYGYT
TRBV5-1	TRBJ2-1	once	ASSPGQGVYNEQF
TRBV28	TRBJ2-7	-	ASMVSRFPYEQY
TRBV6-5	TRBJ1-2	-	ASGDREDDGYT
TRBV5-1	TRBJ2-6	-	ASSLGSSGANVLT
TRBV29-1	TRBJ2-7	few	SVAGRSYEQY
TRBV5-1	TRBJ2-1	once	ASSTPGLAGNEQF
TRBV27	TRBJ2-5	-	ASSLRPGAQETQY
TRBV29-1	TRBJ2-3	few	AAGSTDTQY
TRBV30	TRBJ2-1	few	ASAGTSGYNEQF
TRBV5-1	TRBJ2-6	-	ASSAPRGRGANVLT
TRBV5-1	TRBJ2-5	-	ASSRVGETQY
TRBV9	TRBJ2-7	-	ASSVTSYEQY
TRBV27	TRBJ2-7	few	ASTTRPGQGNEQY
TRBV29-1	TRBJ1-4	-	SVADRRGEKLF
TRBV5-1	TRBJ1-2	few	ASSPHYRVGHYGYT
TRBV5-1	TRBJ1-5	-	ASSLETGGDQPQH
TRBV29-1	TRBJ1-2	few	SVEGGSAPNYGYT
TRBV29-1	TRBJ2-7	few	SVDFTVAGEQY
TRBV6-5	TRBJ2-7	-	ASSYGRFLYEQY
TRBV30	TRBJ1-1	-	AWSVRGGTEAF
TRBV5-1	TRBJ2-1	few	ASSSGLAGLSNNEQF
TRBV5-1	TRBJ2-1	-	ASSLTVSYNEQF
TRBV11-2	TRBJ2-1	-	ASSKSPGLADNEQF
TRBV29-1	TRBJ1-1	-	SVESALSVSTTEAF
TRBV4-1	TRBJ1-1	-	ASSQEQGARLVEAF
TRBV29-1	TRBJ2-1	-	SVGFLAGGPNEQF
TRBV28	TRBJ2-1	-	ASSSAGDEQF
TRBV5-1	TRBJ1-2	few	ASSLQGDGYT
TRBV7-9	TRBJ2-5	-	ASSLTTHQETQY
TRBV5-4	TRBJ2-5	-	ASSRPGSGETQY
TRBV29-1	TRBJ2-7	few	SVDGGLNSYEQY
TRBV9	TRBJ1-1	-	ASSVVRQGLVEAF
TRBV28	TRBJ2-6	few	ASSFSAGANVLT
TRBV29-1	TRBJ2-3	few	SLTRIHTDTQY
TRBV4-2	TRBJ2-2	-	ASSQGGWNTGELF
TRBV14	TRBJ2-6	-	ASSQDLGIGANVLT
TRBV29-1	TRBJ1-1	few	SVQSQAGAF